Shown below are 12 T cell receptor beta chains from a single sample sequenced in a study of identical twins. One entry per CDR3 protein, called by TCRdb with MiXCR from the 5' RACE reads. The table lists roughly 350,000 distinct CDR3 sequences, 9% of them singletons, with approximately 9.3% in the top ten. Material: naive T cells sorted from blood. The receptors shown here come from a woman aged 50 to 65 in good health.

This clonotype was seen only a few times. The chain joins TRBV3-1 to TRBJ2-2; D is uncertain. V dropped 9 bases and J dropped 8 bases, with 13 bases sitting between them. CDR1 and CDR2 from the germline V gene are LGHDT and YNNKEL (reference sequence). The CDR3 loop spans 12 amino acids. CDR3 coding DNA: TGTGCCAGTGTAGGAGATGTGGGGGAGCTGTTTTTT. Translated, it gives CASVGDVGELFF.

This clonotype was recorded at least ten times. The rearrangement uses TRBV5-6 and TRBJ2-1; 13 nucleotides match TRBD2. The CDR3 extends over 16 amino acids. Unmatched junction bases numbered 6, after V lost 5 bases and J lost 4 bases. In germline, CDR1 is SGHDT, CDR2 YYEEEE. In nucleotides, the CDR3 is TGTGCCAGCAGAAAGGGACTAGCGGGGACTTACAATGAGCAGTTCTTC. The encoded protein is CASRKGLAGTYNEQFF. Using reference TRBV5-6 and TRBJ2-1 for the parts outside the CDR3, the full variable domain is DAGVTQSPTHLIKTRGQQVTLRCSPKSGHDTVSWYQQALGQGPQFIFQYYEEEERQRGNFPDRFSGHQFPNYSSELNVNALLLGDSALYLCASRKGLAGTYNEQFFGPGTRLTVL.

The chain couples TRBV5-1 to TRBJ2-7; D unclear. CDR1 is SGHRS, CDR2 YFSETQ, per germline. Trimming shortened V by 2 bases and J by 3 bases, and 12 bases separated the two germline ends. This CDR3 has 14 residues. CDR3 sequence (DNA): TGCGCCAGCAGCTTCACAACGACGGGCTACGAGCAGTACTTC. Translation gives CASSFTTTGYEQYF.

The chain has TRBV11-3 and TRBJ2-3, with TRBD2 as a possible D gene (5 bases). Trimming took off 0 bases at V and 4 bases at J, with 11 bases between the two ends. The CDR3 covers 15 residues. The V gene's germline CDR1 is SGHNT and CDR2 YENEEA. CDR3 in DNA: TGTGCCAGCAGCTTAGAAGCGGTTAGCTCAGATACGCAGTATTTT. This translates into CASSLEAVSSDTQYF.

V and J are TRBV7-7 and TRBJ2-1, with 8 bases matching TRBD2. The V gene's germline CDR1 is SSHAT and CDR2 FNYEAQ (reference sequence). V lost 5 bases to trimming and J lost 6 bases; unmatched junction nucleotides: 9. This CDR3 is built from 15 residues. CDR3 protein: CASSGGLASTNEQFF. Here the CDR3 DNA reads TGTGCCAGCAGCGGTGGACTAGCCTCGACCAATGAGCAGTTCTTC.

CDR3: CASSLRTGENTEAFF. The CDR3, as DNA: TGTGCCAGCTCATTAAGGACAGGAGAGAACACTGAAGCTTTCTTT. This chain joins TRBV18 and TRBJ1-1; 7 positions agree with TRBD1. The trim removed 5 bases at V and 1 base at J, leaving 7 bases unmatched. Germline loops: CDR1 KGHSH, CDR2 LQKENI. CDR3 size: 15 residues.

This clonotype turned up a few times. This chain joins TRBV6-5 and TRBJ1-3, with D unresolved. V shed 2 bases and J shed 0 bases, with 2 bases lying between them. CDR1 and CDR2 (germline): MNHEY, SVGAGI. There are 13 residues in the CDR3. CDR3 region: CASSYLSGNTIYF. CDR3 nucleotides: TGTGCCAGCAGTTACCTCTCTGGAAACACCATATATTTT.

This clonotype has only a few counts. The rearrangement uses TRBV25-1 and TRBJ1-5; D is perhaps TRBD1 (5 bases). Germline V gives CDR1 MGHDK, CDR2 SYGVNS. The V and J ends lost 3 bases and 5 bases respectively, with 11 bases between them. The length of the CDR3 is 14 residues. The CDR3 sequence: CASSDTRGYQPQHF. The CDR3 bases are TGTGCCAGCAGTGATACAAGGGGTTATCAGCCCCAGCATTTT.

This clonotype was counted between two and nine times. The CDR3 reads CASGLVIAGVTVEQFF. In DNA form, the CDR3 reads TGTGCTAGTGGTTTGGTAATAGCGGGAGTCACGGTTGAGCAGTTCTTC. V and J are TRBV12-5 and TRBJ2-1; 9 bases agree with TRBD2. The junction had 9 bases not matched to a gene; V was cut back by 0 bases and J by 9 bases. This CDR3 is built from 16 residues. The germline V gene encodes CDR1 LGHNT and CDR2 FRNRAP.

This clonotype was recorded many times. This rearrangement joins TRBV4-2 to TRBJ2-2; D not resolved. The CDR3 totals 15 residues. The germline gives CDR1 LGHNA, CDR2 YNFKEQ. Trimming left V 2 bases short and J 1 base short, with 8 bases between. Here the CDR3 DNA reads TGTGCCAGCAGCCAAATTAGGGAGAACACCGGGGAGCTGTTTTTT. Translating gives CASSQIRENTGELFF.

The chain has TRBV4-1 and TRBJ2-1, with no clear D. The ends were cut back, 5 bases at V and 8 bases at J, with 13 bases in the middle. There are 13 residues in the CDR3. CDR1 and CDR2 (germline): MGHRA, YSYEKL. The DNA of the CDR3 is TGCGCCAGCAGCGCCGACCCGGCTGATGAGCAGTTCTTC. It translates to CASSADPADEQFF.

This clonotype came up many times. The CDR3 is CSVETGSPSEQFF. CDR3 sequence (DNA): TGCAGCGTTGAGACAGGGAGTCCAAGTGAGCAGTTCTTC. The genes are TRBV29-1 and TRBJ2-1; 7 bases are a match to TRBD1. The V gene end was trimmed by 3 bases and the J gene end by 9 bases; junction bases not matched to a gene: 8. Germline V gene sequence: CDR1 SQVTM, CDR2 ANQGSEA. The CDR3 length is 13 residues.